The 18 T cell receptor beta chains in this list originate from one sample, sequenced in a study of regulatory T cells in long-lasting Graves disease. Both iRepertoire HTBI primers and Arm-PCR of CDR3 regions were used to build the TCR beta libraries. TCRdb fed the multiplex PCR reads into MiXCR, producing one record per CDR3 protein. Of over 650,000 distinct CDR3 sequences detected, about 32% appear once; the ten largest clones hold under 50%. The time point is: persistent/refractory GD, antithyroid drugs over 5 years with positive TRAb. Extracted PBMC RNA gave rise to the TCR library. Sequences were derived from peripheral blood mononuclear cells (PBMCs), sampled when the disease was refractory, from a patient treated with antithyroid drugs. The receptors come from a female donor with Graves disease.

This clonotype was counted between two and nine times. This chain uses TRBV20-1 with TRBJ2-7, with 7 bases fitting TRBD2. The CDR3 sequence is 14 residues long. The trim removed 5 bases at V and 0 bases at J, leaving 7 bases unmatched. Germline values: CDR1 DFQATT, CDR2 SNEGSKA (reference sequence). This chain's CDR3 is CSASSGMSSYEQYF. The CDR3 DNA reads TGCAGTGCTTCGAGCGGGATGAGCTCCTACGAGCAGTACTTC.

In DNA, the CDR3 is TGTGCCAGCGGGGGAGGACGGGCCTCTGGGGCCAACGTCCTGACTTTC. Translating it yields CASGGGRASGANVLTF. The chain recombines TRBV6-1 with TRBJ2-6; D is perhaps TRBD2 (6 bases). CDR3 size: 16 residues. Germline CDR1 and CDR2: MNHNS and SASEGT. The germline V and J ends were trimmed by 8 bases and 0 bases, with 14 bases remaining between them.

This clonotype was observed many times. The gene calls are TRBV28 and TRBJ1-5; D gene uncertain. The CDR3 sequence is 16 residues long. V was trimmed by 3 bases and J by 0 bases, leaving 12 bases between them. Germline V CDR1 and CDR2: MDHEN, SYDVKM. In DNA, the CDR3 is TGTGCCAGCAGTTTCCCACTTGCGGATAGCAATCAGCCCCAGCATTTT. Its protein product is CASSFPLADSNQPQHF.

Turning to this clonotype: One end of the junction does not line up with germline, which may come from a read error. The rearrangement uses TRBV7-3 and TRBJ1-1, with 7 bases matching TRBD1. Germline V gives CDR1 SGHTA, CDR2 FQGTGA. The CDR3 covers 14 residues. The CDR3 nucleotides are TGTGCCGGCAGCTTCGGACAGGTGAACACTGAAGCTTTCTTT. Translated: CAGSFGQVNTEAFF.

The chain links TRBV3-1 to TRBJ1-5, with a weak D call TRBD1 (6 bases). V was pared by 3 bases and J by 1 base, with 13 bases between. The germline V gene encodes CDR1 LGHDT and CDR2 YNNKEL (reference sequence). This CDR3 has 16 residues. CDR3 residues: CASSHSRTVSNQPQHF. DNA for the CDR3: TGTGCCAGCAGCCACTCCCGGACAGTGAGCAATCAGCCCCAGCATTTT.

A remark on this clonotype: Being one base from a much bigger clone, this may be a read error. V and J are TRBV6-1 and TRBJ2-7; TRBD2 matches 8 bases. Germline CDR1 is MNHNS and CDR2 is SASEGT. The CDR3 contains 16 residues. The junction had 15 bases not matched to a gene; V was cut back by 5 bases and J by 6 bases. The CDR3 sequence is CASSSHGGRQEGEQYF. For the CDR3, the DNA is TGTGCCAGCAGTAGCCATGGCGGGAGGCAGGAGGGCGAGCAGTACTTC.

This clonotype came up many times. The chain has TRBV3-1 and TRBJ1-4, with a tentative D call TRBD1 (5 bases). The CDR3 sequence is 11 residues long. From germline, CDR1 is LGHDT and CDR2 YNNKEL (reference sequence). The CDR3 loop is CAAGGMEKLFF. Written as DNA, the CDR3 is TGTGCTGCGGGGGGGATGGAAAAACTGTTTTTT.

This clonotype has a count of ten or more. CDR3 residues: CASSPHGRGMGNTEAFF. The CDR3, as DNA: TGTGCCAGCAGTCCCCACGGCCGGGGGATGGGGAACACTGAAGCTTTCTTT. The rearrangement uses TRBV12-3 or TRBV12-4 and TRBJ1-1; TRBD1 is a possible D gene (5 bases). CDR3 length: 17 amino acids. Trimming shortened V by 5 bases and J by 1 base, and 20 bases separated the two germline ends.

This clonotype has more than one count but fewer than ten. The chain recombines TRBV5-6 with TRBJ1-2; D gene ambiguous. The length of the CDR3 is 13 residues. The V and J ends lost 4 bases and 8 bases respectively, with 15 bases between them. Germline V gene data show CDR1 as SGHDT and CDR2 as YYEEEE. The CDR3 reads CASSHRPYGGYTF. The CDR3 nucleotides are TGTGCCAGCAGCCATCGCCCCTATGGAGGCTACACCTTC. Full variable domain (remainder filled in from reference TRBV5-6 and TRBJ1-2): DAGVTQSPTHLIKTRGQQVTLRCSPKSGHDTVSWYQQALGQGPQFIFQYYEEEERQRGNFPDRFSGHQFPNYSSELNVNALLLGDSALYLCASSHRPYGGYTFGSGTRLTVV.

This clonotype came up many times. The chain carries TRBV27 and TRBJ2-7; 11 bases are a match to TRBD2. CDR1 is MNHEY, CDR2 SMNVEV, per germline (reference sequence). V lost 4 bases and J lost 4; bases outside the gene matches: 6. CDR3 length: 15 residues. DNA for the CDR3: TGTGCCAGCAGTTCAGCCGGGACTAGCGGATACGAGCAGTACTTC. Translation gives CASSSAGTSGYEQYF.

This clonotype has only a few counts. The rearrangement links TRBV7-3 to TRBJ1-2; maybe TRBD1 (6 bases). The CDR3 has 15 amino acids. V was pared by 0 bases and J by 3 bases, with 11 bases between. The germline CDR1 and CDR2 sequences are SGHTA and FQGTGA. CDR3 loop: CASSLTSPGDYGYTF. The CDR3 nucleotides read TGTGCCAGCAGCTTAACGTCGCCAGGGGACTATGGCTACACCTTC.

This clonotype was counted only a few times. The chain has TRBV11-2 and TRBJ1-1; maybe TRBD1 (5 bases). The CDR3 spans 14 residues. V lost 2 bases and J 11 bases, leaving 18 bases between the germline ends. CDR1 SGHAT and CDR2 FQNNGV come from the germline V gene. DNA of the CDR3: TGTGCCAGCAGCTTACGGGTTGGCAGGGAGCGGGCTTTCTTT. Encoded protein: CASSLRVGRERAFF.

The V gene is TRBV12-3 or TRBV12-4, the J gene TRBJ2-5, with a tentative D call TRBD1 (6 bases). This CDR3 region has 15 residues. V shed 3 bases and J shed 1 base, with 12 bases lying between them. CDR3 region: CASSFSGQFQETQYF. The CDR3 coding sequence is TGTGCCAGCAGTTTCTCCGGACAGTTCCAAGAGACCCAGTACTTC.

In this sample, this clonotype turned up a few times. The rearrangement links TRBV6-5 to TRBJ1-2; the match to TRBD1 covers 11 bases. CDR3 size: 14 residues. The germline CDR1 and CDR2 sequences are MNHEY and SVGAGI. The ends lost 4 bases at V and 7 bases at J; junction bases unmatched: 5. Here the CDR3 reads CASSSDRGLAGYTF. The CDR3 coding sequence is TGTGCCAGCAGTTCGGACAGGGGGCTCGCTGGCTACACCTTC.

This CDR3 reads CASSPLTSGGGTQYF. The DNA for the CDR3 is TGTGCCAGCAGTCCTTTGACTAGCGGGGGAGGTACGCAGTATTTT. The V gene is TRBV6-1, the J gene TRBJ2-3, with 12 bases matching TRBD2. Germline CDR1 reads MNHNS; CDR2 reads SASEGT. V lost 5 bases to trimming and J lost 8 bases; unmatched junction nucleotides: 8. This CDR3 has 15 residues.

This clonotype was picked up a small number of times. V gene TRBV24-1 combines with J gene TRBJ1-2; D not resolved. Germline loops: CDR1 KGHDR, CDR2 SFDVKD. V was clipped by 4 bases and J by 3 bases, with 8 bases between them. The CDR3 length is 13 residues. The CDR3 sequence is CATSEGIHYGYTF. In DNA form, the CDR3 reads TGTGCCACCAGTGAGGGAATCCACTATGGCTACACCTTC.

The gene calls are TRBV5-1 and TRBJ2-5, with D perhaps matching TRBD1 (6 bases). Germline CDR1 and CDR2: SGHRS and YFSETQ. The V end was cut by 0 bases, the J end by 3 bases, with 15 bases between. CDR3 length: 16 amino acids. The DNA of the CDR3 is TGCGCCAGCAGCTTGGGAGCGAGGGGGATGGAAGAGACCCAGTACTTC. It codes for CASSLGARGMEETQYF.

This chain connects TRBV19 to TRBJ2-3; D remains unclear. The length of the CDR3 is 15 residues. Deletions cut 3 bases from V and 0 bases from J, with 10 bases between. Germline V gives CDR1 LNHDA, CDR2 SQIVND (reference sequence). In nucleotides, the CDR3 is TGTGCCAGTAGTATCTCAGTATTTAGCACAGATACGCAGTATTTT. Translation: CASSISVFSTDTQYF.